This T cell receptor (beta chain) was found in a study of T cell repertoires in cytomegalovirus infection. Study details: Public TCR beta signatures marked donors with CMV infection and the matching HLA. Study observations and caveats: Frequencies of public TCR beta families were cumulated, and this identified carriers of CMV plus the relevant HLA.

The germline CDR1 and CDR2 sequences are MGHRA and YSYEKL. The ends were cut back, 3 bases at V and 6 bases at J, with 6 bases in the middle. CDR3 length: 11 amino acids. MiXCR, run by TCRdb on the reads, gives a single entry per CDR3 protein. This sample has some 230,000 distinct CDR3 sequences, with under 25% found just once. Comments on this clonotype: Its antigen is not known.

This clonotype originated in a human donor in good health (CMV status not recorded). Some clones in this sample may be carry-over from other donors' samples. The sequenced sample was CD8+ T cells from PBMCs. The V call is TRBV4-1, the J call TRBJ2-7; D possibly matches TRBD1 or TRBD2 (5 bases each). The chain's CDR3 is CASSQGPEQYF. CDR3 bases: TGCGCCAGCAGCCAGGGACCCGAGCAGTACTTC.